A single sample is the source of the 13 T cell receptor beta chains below, sequenced in a study of blood T cell repertoires in COVID-19 (dated by TCRdb to the early 2020s). Library creation used the immunoSEQ multiplex PCR assay. This is the immuneACCESS table as TCRdb keeps it, with only in-frame sequences that have V and J called. A part of the clones is gone; compared with another copy, unresolved V genes explain less than half, and the rest is unexplained. Across this sample there are 150,000 or so clones, with 84% seen only once. Of the sample, roughly 7.7% is held by the ten largest clones. The sequencing sample was made of peripheral blood. These receptor sequences come from a man between 40 and 49 years old who had recovered from COVID-19.

The chain joins TRBV7-9 to TRBJ2-5; D might be TRBD2 (6 bases). CDR1 and CDR2 from the germline V gene are SEHNR and FQNEAQ (reference sequence). V lost 6 bases and J 3 bases, leaving 11 bases between the germline ends. CDR3 size: 13 residues. The CDR3 loop reads CASRRTGEETQYF. The DNA of the CDR3 is TGTGCCAGCAGGAGAACGGGGGAAGAGACCCAGTACTTC.

V usage is TRBV18 and J usage is TRBJ1-6; D possibly corresponds to TRBD1 (6 bases). This CDR3 region has 16 residues. Trimming cost V 2 bases and J 7 bases, with 15 bases left between them. Germline V gene sequence: CDR1 KGHSH, CDR2 LQKENI. CDR3 sequence: CASSPGTPGGNSPLHF. The CDR3 DNA follows: TGTGCCAGCTCACCAGGGACACCGGGGGGAAATTCACCCCTCCACTTT.

The DNA for the CDR3 is TGTGCCAGCAGCTGGGGACAGGGGAACACTGAAGCTTTCTTT. Translating gives CASSWGQGNTEAFF. The chain links TRBV7-2 to TRBJ1-1, with TRBD1 matching 9 bases. Looked up from germline, CDR1 is SGHTA and CDR2 is FQGNSA. Trimming at V came to 4 bases and at J to 1 base, leaving 1 base not matched to a gene. The CDR3 runs 14 residues.

The V call is TRBV9, the J call TRBJ2-4; TRBD2 matches 7 bases. The ends lost 4 bases at V and 10 bases at J; junction bases unmatched: 8. This CDR3 is built from 13 residues. Germline V lookup: CDR1 SGDLS, CDR2 YYNGEE. As DNA, the CDR3 is TGTGCCAGCAGCCAGACTAGCTCAGGGATTCAGTACTTC. This sequence encodes CASSQTSSGIQYF.

The rearrangement links TRBV6-2 or TRBV6-3 to TRBJ1-3; no definite D call. The CDR3 consists of 15 residues. Germline loops: CDR1 MNHEY, CDR2 SVGEGT. V lost 0 bases to trimming and J lost 3 bases, with 9 bases between them. CDR3: CASSYSSGGGNTIYF. For the CDR3, the DNA is TGTGCCAGCAGTTACTCATCAGGAGGTGGAAACACCATATATTTT.

This chain uses TRBV9 with TRBJ1-1; D is uncertain. Trimming cost V 1 base and J 1 base, with 17 bases left between them. The CDR3 is 17 residues long. The germline gives CDR1 SGDLS, CDR2 YYNGEE. CDR3 nucleotides: TGTGCCAGCAGCGTATCCCTTGGCGGACGGGGGAACACTGAAGCTTTCTTT. Amino acid sequence: CASSVSLGGRGNTEAFF.

The chain has TRBV7-2 and TRBJ1-2, with D perhaps matching TRBD1 (6 bases). The ends were cut back, 4 bases at V and 8 bases at J, with 11 bases in the middle. Germline loops: CDR1 SGHTA, CDR2 FQGNSA. The CDR3 has 12 amino acids. CDR3 DNA: TGTGCCAGCAGCTCAAACAGGGAAGGCTACACCTTC. Its protein is CASSSNREGYTF.

The chain links TRBV4-1 to TRBJ2-3; TRBD1 agrees at 7 bases. The V gene's germline CDR1 is MGHRA and CDR2 YSYEKL. The CDR3 runs 13 residues. V was clipped by 3 bases and J by 6 bases; unmatched bases: 3. Here the CDR3 DNA reads TGCGCCAGCAGCCATCAGGGGGATGATACGCAGTATTTT. This sequence encodes CASSHQGDDTQYF.

The chain carries TRBV28 and TRBJ1-2; D possibly corresponds to TRBD1 (5 bases). V was clipped by 6 bases and J by 6 bases, with 17 bases between them. Germline lookup yields CDR1 MDHEN and CDR2 SYDVKM. This CDR3 has 14 residues. The CDR3 region has the DNA TGTGCCAGCAGCTCTCCCGGGGGGGGAGATGGCTACACCTTC. Amino acid sequence: CASSSPGGGDGYTF.

This clone was recorded once. The chain combines TRBV18 with TRBJ2-3, with 7 bases lining up with TRBD1. Trimming at V came to 4 bases and at J to 5 bases, leaving 3 bases not matched to a gene. The germline V gene encodes CDR1 KGHSH and CDR2 LQKENI. The length of the CDR3 is 13 residues. The CDR3 DNA follows: TGTGCCAGCTCACTTACAGGGGAAGATACGCAGTATTTT. Its translation: CASSLTGEDTQYF.

The DNA of the CDR3 is TGCGCCAGCAGCCAAGTAATCACAGATACGCAGTATTTT. It translates to CASSQVITDTQYF. The V and J genes are TRBV4-3 and TRBJ2-3; no firm D call. Germline assignment: CDR1 LGHNA and CDR2 YSLEER. The CDR3 loop spans 13 amino acids. V dropped 1 base and J dropped 2 bases, with 4 bases sitting between them.

The CDR3 DNA follows: TGTGCCTCAGGAGGAAGCTCCTACAATGAGCAGTTCTTC. Protein product: CASGGSSYNEQFF. V usage is TRBV6-5 and J usage is TRBJ2-1; tentative D call: TRBD2 (5 bases). Germline lookup yields CDR1 MNHEY and CDR2 SVGAGI. CDR3 length: 13 residues. V was trimmed by 11 bases and J by 0 bases, leaving 11 bases between them.

The V and J genes are TRBV4-3 and TRBJ2-5; 8 positions match TRBD1. Germline trimming cut 0 bases from V and 3 bases from J; bases unmatched to any gene: 3. This CDR3 spans 15 amino acids. Per the germline V gene, CDR1 is LGHNA and CDR2 is YSLEER. The CDR3 region has the DNA TGCGCCAGCAGCCAAGAGGGGGGACAGGAAGAGACCCAGTACTTC. Translation gives CASSQEGGQEETQYF.